This T cell receptor (beta chain) was observed in a study of vaccination and CD4 T cells after COVID-19. Oncomine TCR Beta short-read sequencing was applied to DNA from cultured CD4+ T cells. Genomic DNA extraction was carried out from cultured CD4+ T cells. TCRdb fed the PCR reads into MiXCR, producing one record per CDR3 protein. The sample carries more than 15,000 distinct CDR3 sequences, around 45% recorded once. The CDR3 spans 16 residues. Germline CDR1 is MDHEN and CDR2 is SYDVKM. The ends lost 6 bases at V and 7 bases at J; junction bases unmatched: 13. Treatment defined: approximately 9-day PBMC culture with coronavirus spike peptide pools or control peptides (ViraFEST assay). Once peptide pools had expanded antigen-specific T cells, ViraFEST sequenced TCRs. As for this clonotype: Its target is unknown.

This receptor was taken from a human donor who had recovered from COVID-19. Sequencing was performed on CD4+ T cells from blood, cultured in vitro. The rearrangement links TRBV28 to TRBJ2-1; 9 bases line up with TRBD1. The CDR3 nucleotides are TGTGCCAGCAGCCTCCCCGGGACAGGGTTACGGAATGAGCAGTTCTTC. Residues: CASSLPGTGLRNEQFF.